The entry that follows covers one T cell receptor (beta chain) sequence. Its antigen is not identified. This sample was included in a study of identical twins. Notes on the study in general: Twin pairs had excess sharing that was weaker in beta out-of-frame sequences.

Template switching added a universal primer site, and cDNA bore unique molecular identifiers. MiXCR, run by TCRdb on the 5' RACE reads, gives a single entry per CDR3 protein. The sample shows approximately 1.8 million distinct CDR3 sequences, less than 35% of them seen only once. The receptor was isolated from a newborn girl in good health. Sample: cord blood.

In DNA, the CDR3 is TGCGCCAGCAGCCGACTACCAGGGACCGCAGGAGATACGCAGTATTTT. Translated, it gives CASSRLPGTAGDTQYF. This chain links TRBV4-1 with TRBJ2-3; either TRBD1 or TRBD2 may fit D (5 bases each). The CDR3 totals 16 residues. V lost 4 bases, J lost 5 bases, and 19 bases lay in between. The germline V gene encodes CDR1 MGHRA and CDR2 YSYEKL.